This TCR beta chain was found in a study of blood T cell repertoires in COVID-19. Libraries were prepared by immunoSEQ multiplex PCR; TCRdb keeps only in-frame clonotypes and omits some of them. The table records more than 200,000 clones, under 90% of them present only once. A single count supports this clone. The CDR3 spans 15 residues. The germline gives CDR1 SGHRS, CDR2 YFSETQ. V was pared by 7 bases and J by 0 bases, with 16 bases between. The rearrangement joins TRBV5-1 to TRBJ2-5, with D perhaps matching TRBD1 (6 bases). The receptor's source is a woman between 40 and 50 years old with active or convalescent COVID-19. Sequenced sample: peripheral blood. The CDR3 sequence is CASGPGGPYQETQYF. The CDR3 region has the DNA TGCGCCAGCGGCCCTGGGGGCCCGTACCAAGAGACCCAGTACTTC. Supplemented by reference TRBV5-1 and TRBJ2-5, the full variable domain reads KAGVTQTPRYLIKTRGQQVTLSCSPISGHRSVSWYQQTPGQGLQFLFEYFSETQRNKGNFPGRFSGRQFSNSRSEMNVSTLELGDSALYLCASGPGGPYQETQYFGPGTRLLVL.